This entry concerns a single TCR beta chain. The antigen remains undetermined. The CDR3 contains 18 residues. Germline CDR1 and CDR2: SGHTA and FQGNSA. The J segment lost 0 bases and the V segment lost 1 base, leaving 8 bases of the junction unmatched. These data originate in a study of cytomegalovirus exposure and HLA in healthy donors. Turning to the study itself: In terms of ancestry, the Caucasian-associated cluster contained 75% to 90% of the approximately 400 genotyped donors. Study results and caveats: As a later analysis showed, a missense DCLRE1C variant was linked to trimming of TCR beta V- and J-genes.

The PCR used 60 Vbeta and 13 Jbeta primers. Measured with immunoSEQ multiplex PCR; TCRdb has only the in-frame clones, and not every one. The table has around 160,000 clones, about 65% seen once. The source of this sequence is a woman between 18 and 29 years old in good health and CMV-seropositive. What was sequenced was PBMCs. The J gene is TRBJ1-1, the V gene TRBV7-2, with TRBD1 identical over 10 bases. The DNA for the CDR3 is TGTGCCAGCAGCTTAGTGGGGCTCGGGACAGGGGTGAACACTGAAGCTTTCTTT. Translating it yields CASSLVGLGTGVNTEAFF.